These 2 T cell receptor beta chains share one sample of origin, sequenced in a study of blood T cell repertoires in COVID-19. This table comes from immunoSEQ multiplex PCR, and its TCRdb copy is limited to in-frame clones, with some not included. The sample lists roughly 200,000 clones, 80% to 90% seen once, with roughly 1.2% in the top ten. Sequencing was performed on PBMCs or T cells enriched from blood (not recorded which). The receptors here all came from a man in his thirties or forties who had recovered from COVID-19.

This chain joins TRBV11-2 and TRBJ2-2, with D tentatively TRBD1 (5 bases). V was cut by 3 bases and J by 3 bases, with 11 bases left in between. The CDR3 loop spans 15 amino acids. Per the germline V gene, CDR1 is SGHAT and CDR2 is FQNNGV. The CDR3 loop reads CASSLSDTYTGELFF. DNA for the CDR3: TGTGCCAGCAGCTTGTCGGACACCTACACCGGGGAGCTGTTTTTT.

This clone was found once. J is TRBJ1-4 and V is TRBV4-1; D unclear. V gave up 2 bases and J gave up 7 bases, with 8 bases separating them. Per the germline V gene, CDR1 is MGHRA and CDR2 is YSYEKL. CDR3 length: 13 amino acids. Here the CDR3 DNA reads TGCGCCAGCAGCCAAACGTACGGTGAAAAACTGTTTTTT. Residues: CASSQTYGEKLFF.